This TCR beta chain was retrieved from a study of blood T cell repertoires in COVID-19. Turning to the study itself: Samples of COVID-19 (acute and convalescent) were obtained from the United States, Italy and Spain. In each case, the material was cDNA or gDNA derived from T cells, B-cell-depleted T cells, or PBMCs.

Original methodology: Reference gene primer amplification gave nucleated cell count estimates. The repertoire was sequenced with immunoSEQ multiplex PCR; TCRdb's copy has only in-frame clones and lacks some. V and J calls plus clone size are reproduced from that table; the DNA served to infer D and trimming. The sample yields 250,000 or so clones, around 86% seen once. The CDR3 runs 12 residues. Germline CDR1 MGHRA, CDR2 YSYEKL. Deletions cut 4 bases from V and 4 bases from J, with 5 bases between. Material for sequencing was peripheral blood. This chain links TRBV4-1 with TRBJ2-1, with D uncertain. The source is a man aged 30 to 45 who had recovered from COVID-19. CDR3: CASSPTYNEQFF. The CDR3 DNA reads TGCGCCAGCAGCCCGACATACAATGAGCAGTTCTTC.